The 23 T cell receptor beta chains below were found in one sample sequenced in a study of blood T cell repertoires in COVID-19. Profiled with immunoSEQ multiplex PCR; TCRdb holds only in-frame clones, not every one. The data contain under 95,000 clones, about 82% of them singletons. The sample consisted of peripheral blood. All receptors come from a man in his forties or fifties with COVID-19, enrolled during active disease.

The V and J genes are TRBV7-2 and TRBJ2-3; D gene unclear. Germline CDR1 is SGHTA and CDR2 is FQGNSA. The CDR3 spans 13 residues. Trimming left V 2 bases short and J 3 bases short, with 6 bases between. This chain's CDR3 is CASSLPVTDTQYF. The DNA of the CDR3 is TGTGCCAGCAGCTTACCAGTGACAGATACGCAGTATTTT.

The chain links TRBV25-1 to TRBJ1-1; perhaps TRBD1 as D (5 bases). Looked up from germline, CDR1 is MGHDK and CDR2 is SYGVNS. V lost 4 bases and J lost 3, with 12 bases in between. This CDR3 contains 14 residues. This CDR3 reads CASSGQGYHTEAFF. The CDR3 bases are TGTGCCAGCAGTGGGCAGGGATACCACACTGAAGCTTTCTTT.

CDR3 DNA sequence: TGCGCCAGCAGCCCAATCGGTGGAGCCTCTGGGGCCAACGTCCTGACTTTC. As protein: CASSPIGGASGANVLTF. This chain uses TRBV5-1 with TRBJ2-6; the D is unclear. Germline-derived CDR1 and CDR2 are SGHRS and YFSETQ. V lost 4 bases and J 0 bases, leaving 14 bases between the germline ends. The CDR3 is 17 residues long.

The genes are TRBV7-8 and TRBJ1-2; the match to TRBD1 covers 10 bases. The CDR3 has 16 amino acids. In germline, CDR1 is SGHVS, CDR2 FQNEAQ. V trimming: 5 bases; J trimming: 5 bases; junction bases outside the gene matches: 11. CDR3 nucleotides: TGTGCCAGCAGCGCTAGGACAGGGGGAGAATGGTATGGCTACACCTTC. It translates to CASSARTGGEWYGYTF.

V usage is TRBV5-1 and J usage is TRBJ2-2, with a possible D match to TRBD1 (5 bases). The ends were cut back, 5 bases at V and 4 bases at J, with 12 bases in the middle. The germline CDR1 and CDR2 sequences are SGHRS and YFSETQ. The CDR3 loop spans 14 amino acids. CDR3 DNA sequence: TGCGCCAGCAGGTGGATAGGGGTCACCGGGGAGCTGTTTTTT. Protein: CASRWIGVTGELFF.

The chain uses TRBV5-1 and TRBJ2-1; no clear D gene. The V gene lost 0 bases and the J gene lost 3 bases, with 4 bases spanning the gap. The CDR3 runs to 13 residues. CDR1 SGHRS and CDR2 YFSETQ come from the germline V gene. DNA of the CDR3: TGCGCCAGCAGCTTGGCGGTCTACAATGAGCAGTTCTTC. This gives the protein CASSLAVYNEQFF.

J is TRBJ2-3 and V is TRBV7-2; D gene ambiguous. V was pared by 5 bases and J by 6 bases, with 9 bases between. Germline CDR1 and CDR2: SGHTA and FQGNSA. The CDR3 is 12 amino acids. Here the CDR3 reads CASSHNADTQYF. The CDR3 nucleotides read TGTGCCAGCAGCCATAATGCGGATACGCAGTATTTT.

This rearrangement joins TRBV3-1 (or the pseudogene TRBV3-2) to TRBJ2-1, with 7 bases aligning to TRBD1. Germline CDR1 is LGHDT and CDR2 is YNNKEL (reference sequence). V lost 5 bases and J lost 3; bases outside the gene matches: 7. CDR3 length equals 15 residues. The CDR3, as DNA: TGTGCCAGCAGCTCGGGGACAGTGGTCTACAATGAGCAGTTCTTC. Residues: CASSSGTVVYNEQFF.

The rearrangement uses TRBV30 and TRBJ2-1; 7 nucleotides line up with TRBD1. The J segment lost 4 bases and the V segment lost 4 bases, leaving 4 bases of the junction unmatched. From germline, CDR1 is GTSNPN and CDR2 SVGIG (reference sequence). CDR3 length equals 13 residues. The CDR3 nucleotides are TGTGCCTGGAATAGACAGGGATACAATGAGCAGTTCTTC. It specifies CAWNRQGYNEQFF.

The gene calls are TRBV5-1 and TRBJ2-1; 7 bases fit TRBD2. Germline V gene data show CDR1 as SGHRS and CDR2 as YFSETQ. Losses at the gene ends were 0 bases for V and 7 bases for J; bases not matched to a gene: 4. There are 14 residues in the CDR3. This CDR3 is CASSLGAGENEQFF. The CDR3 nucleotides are TGCGCCAGCAGCTTGGGGGCGGGGGAGAATGAGCAGTTCTTC. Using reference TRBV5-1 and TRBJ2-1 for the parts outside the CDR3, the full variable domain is KAGVTQTPRYLIKTRGQQVTLSCSPISGHRSVSWYQQTPGQGLQFLFEYFSETQRNKGNFPGRFSGRQFSNSRSEMNVSTLELGDSALYLCASSLGAGENEQFFGPGTRLTVL.

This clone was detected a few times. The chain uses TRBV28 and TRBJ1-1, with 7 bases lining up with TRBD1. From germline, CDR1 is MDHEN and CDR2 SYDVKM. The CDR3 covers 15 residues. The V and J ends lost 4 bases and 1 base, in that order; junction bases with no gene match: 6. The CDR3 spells CASSWGTVQNTEAFF. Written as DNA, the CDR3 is TGTGCCAGCAGTTGGGGGACAGTTCAGAACACTGAAGCTTTCTTT.

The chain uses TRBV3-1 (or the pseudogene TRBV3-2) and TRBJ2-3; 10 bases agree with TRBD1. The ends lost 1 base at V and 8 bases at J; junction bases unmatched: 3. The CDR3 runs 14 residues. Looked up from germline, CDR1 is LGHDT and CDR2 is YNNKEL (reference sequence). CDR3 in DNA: TGTGCCAGCAGCCAAGGACAGGGGGCCGGTACGCAGTATTTT. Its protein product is CASSQGQGAGTQYF.

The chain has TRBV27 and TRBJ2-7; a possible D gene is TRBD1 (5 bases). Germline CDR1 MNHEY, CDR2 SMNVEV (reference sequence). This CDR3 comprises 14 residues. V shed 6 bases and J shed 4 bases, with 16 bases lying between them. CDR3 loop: CASRPIGREYEQYF. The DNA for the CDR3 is TGTGCCAGCAGACCCATAGGCAGGGAATACGAGCAGTACTTC.

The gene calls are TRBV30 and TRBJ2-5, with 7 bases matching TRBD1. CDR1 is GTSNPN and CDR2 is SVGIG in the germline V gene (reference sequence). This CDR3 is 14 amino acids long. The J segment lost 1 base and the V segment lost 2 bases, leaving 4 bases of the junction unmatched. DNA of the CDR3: TGTGCCTGGAGTACGGGACAGCCCCAAGAGACCCAGTACTTC. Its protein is CAWSTGQPQETQYF.

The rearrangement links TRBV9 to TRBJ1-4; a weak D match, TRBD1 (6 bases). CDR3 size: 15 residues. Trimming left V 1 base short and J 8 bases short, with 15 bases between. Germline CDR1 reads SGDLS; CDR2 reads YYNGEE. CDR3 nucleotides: TGTGCCAGCAGCGTAACAGGGAACTTTCGAGAAAAACTGTTTTTT. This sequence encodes CASSVTGNFREKLFF.

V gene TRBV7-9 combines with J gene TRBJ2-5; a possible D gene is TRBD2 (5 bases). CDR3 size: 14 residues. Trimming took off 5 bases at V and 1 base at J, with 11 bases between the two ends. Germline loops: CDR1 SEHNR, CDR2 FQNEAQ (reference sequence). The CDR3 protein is CASSVGLAQETQYF. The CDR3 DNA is TGTGCCAGCAGCGTCGGGCTAGCCCAAGAGACCCAGTACTTC.

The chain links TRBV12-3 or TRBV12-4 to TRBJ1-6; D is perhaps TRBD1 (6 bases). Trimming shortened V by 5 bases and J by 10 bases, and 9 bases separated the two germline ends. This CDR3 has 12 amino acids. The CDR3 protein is CASSAGDSPLHF. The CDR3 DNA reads TGTGCCAGCAGTGCAGGGGACTCACCCCTCCACTTT.

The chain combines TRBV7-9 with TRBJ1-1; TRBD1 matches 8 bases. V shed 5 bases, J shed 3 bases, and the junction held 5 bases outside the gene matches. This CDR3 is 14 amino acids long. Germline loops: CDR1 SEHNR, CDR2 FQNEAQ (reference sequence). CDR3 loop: CASSQGQVYTEAFF. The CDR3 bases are TGTGCCAGCAGCCAGGGACAGGTCTACACTGAAGCTTTCTTT. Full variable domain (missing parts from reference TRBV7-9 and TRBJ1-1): DTGVSQNPRHKITKRGQNVTFRCDPISEHNRLYWYRQTLGQGPEFLTYFQNEAQLEKSRLLSDRFSAERPKGSFSTLEIQRTEQGDSAMYLCASSQGQVYTEAFFGQGTRLTVV.

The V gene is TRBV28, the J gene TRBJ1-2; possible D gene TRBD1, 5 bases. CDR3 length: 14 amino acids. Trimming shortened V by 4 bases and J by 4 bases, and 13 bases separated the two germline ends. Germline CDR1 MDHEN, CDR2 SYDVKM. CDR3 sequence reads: CASSSPREFYGYTF. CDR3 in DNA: TGTGCCAGCAGTTCCCCCAGGGAATTCTATGGCTACACCTTC.

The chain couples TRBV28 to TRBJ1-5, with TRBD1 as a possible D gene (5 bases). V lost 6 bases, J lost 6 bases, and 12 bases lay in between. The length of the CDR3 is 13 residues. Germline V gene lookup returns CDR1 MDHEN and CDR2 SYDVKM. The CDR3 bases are TGTGCCAGCAGCTGGACCCAGGGTCAGCCCCAGCATTTT. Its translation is CASSWTQGQPQHF.

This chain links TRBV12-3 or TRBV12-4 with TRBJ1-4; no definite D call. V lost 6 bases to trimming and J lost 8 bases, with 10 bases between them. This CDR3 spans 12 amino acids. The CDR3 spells CASSPPLEKLFF. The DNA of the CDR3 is TGTGCCAGCAGCCCTCCCCTGGAAAAACTGTTTTTT.

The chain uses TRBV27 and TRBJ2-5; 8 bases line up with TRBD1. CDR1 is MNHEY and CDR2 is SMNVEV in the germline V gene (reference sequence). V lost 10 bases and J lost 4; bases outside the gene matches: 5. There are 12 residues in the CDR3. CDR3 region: CATADRAETQYF. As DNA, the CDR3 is TGTGCCACCGCGGACAGGGCAGAGACCCAGTACTTC.

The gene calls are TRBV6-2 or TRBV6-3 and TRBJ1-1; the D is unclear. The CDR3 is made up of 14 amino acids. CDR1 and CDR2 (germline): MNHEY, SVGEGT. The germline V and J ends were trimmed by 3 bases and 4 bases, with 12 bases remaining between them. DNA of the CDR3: TGTGCCAGCAGTTATGAGTGGTATAGCACTGAAGCTTTCTTT. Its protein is CASSYEWYSTEAFF.